This T cell receptor beta chain is from a study of post-analysis software for immune sequencing data. Study results and limitations: Roughly 5 TRBV segments (TRBV5-6, TRBV5-1 and TRBV20-1 among them) occurred more frequently in patients than in controls.

This CDR3 has 17 amino acids. V gave up 0 bases and J gave up 0 bases, with 12 bases separating them. Comment on this clonotype: What it recognizes is unknown.

Unique molecular identifiers were present in the TCR beta cDNA libraries. Some 450,000 cDNA molecules were recovered from an input of about 0.95 to 11 million T cells. TCRdb reanalysed the PCR reads using MiXCR and keeps one entry per CDR3 protein. The repertoire holds some 690,000 distinct CDR3 sequences, roughly three fifths seen once, with 10% to 12% in the top ten. The clonotype comes from a girl aged 2 to 10 with multiple sclerosis. V gene TRBV12-3 or TRBV12-4 combines with J gene TRBJ2-1; D is tentatively TRBD1 or TRBD2 (5 bases each). Sequenced: blood. In DNA form, the CDR3 reads TGTGCCAGCAGTTTAGCGCTGGGGGAGCGCTCCTACAATGAGCAGTTCTTC. Amino acid sequence: CASSLALGERSYNEQFF.